The clone carrying this T cell receptor (beta chain) came up many times. These data originate in a study of T cells after yellow fever vaccination. At the level of the study: The SMART-Seq v4 Ultra Low Input method served to prepare the low-cell-number fractions. General observations from the study: Among primary-vaccination clones, most reappeared after the booster, at almost 98% for CD4 and under 90% for CD8.

The V gene end was trimmed by 0 bases and the J gene end by 5 bases; junction bases not matched to a gene: 11. This CDR3 region has 16 residues. Germline CDR1 and CDR2: DFQATT and SNEGSKA (reference sequence). In TCRdb, the 5' RACE reads were re-called with MiXCR into one record per CDR3 protein. The data show roughly 9,300 distinct CDR3 sequences, under 5% seen once. This sequence was found in a young man who received the YFV17D yellow fever vaccine. The sequences come from PBMCs, either bulk or a sorted T-cell subset (CD4+, CD8+, memory, or dextramer-sorted; not recorded which), collected roughly 15 days after the first yellow fever vaccination. The J gene is TRBJ1-2, the V gene TRBV20-1; TRBD1 agrees at 8 bases. CDR3 loop: CSARDHRWDRTYGYTF. The CDR3 DNA reads as TGCAGTGCTAGAGACCATCGGTGGGACAGGACGTATGGCTACACCTTC.